Below are 22 T cell receptor beta chains sequenced from a single sample in a study of T cells in localized non-small cell lung cancer. Profiled with immunoSEQ multiplex PCR; TCRdb holds only in-frame clones, not every one. The table has approximately 57,000 clones, 70% to 90% seen once. Sequenced material: peripheral blood, taken before any cancer treatment. These receptors all stem from a woman aged 35-75 years with stage I lung adenocarcinoma.

This chain joins TRBV6-6 and TRBJ1-2; no definite D call. Trimming shortened V by 6 bases and J by 8 bases, and 16 bases separated the two germline ends. The CDR3 covers 13 residues. Germline lookup yields CDR1 MNHNY and CDR2 SVGAGI (reference sequence). The CDR3: CASSPHLPGGYTF. Here the CDR3 DNA reads TGTGCCAGCAGCCCCCATCTCCCCGGGGGCTACACCTTC.

This chain connects TRBV15 to TRBJ2-3; TRBD2 matches at 13 bases. V was pared by 5 bases and J by 5 bases, with 7 bases of the junction left unmatched. In germline, CDR1 is LNHNV, CDR2 YYDKDF (reference sequence). The length of the CDR3 is 16 residues. The CDR3 loop reads CATSATSGGAGDTQYF. The CDR3, as DNA: TGTGCCACCAGCGCCACTAGCGGGGGGGCGGGAGATACGCAGTATTTT.

V gene TRBV25-1 combines with J gene TRBJ2-2; 8 nucleotides align to TRBD2. This CDR3 is built from 17 residues. The V segment lost 4 bases and the J segment 1 base; nucleotides outside the gene matches: 8. The germline V gene has CDR1 MGHDK and CDR2 SYGVNS. CDR3 residues: CASSAPLAGKNTGELFF. For the CDR3, the DNA is TGTGCCAGCAGTGCCCCGTTAGCGGGGAAGAACACCGGGGAGCTGTTTTTT.

This clone came up a few times. The chain joins TRBV7-9 to TRBJ2-1, with 8 bases identical to TRBD2. V was clipped by 4 bases and J by 6 bases; unmatched bases: 8. Per the germline V gene, CDR1 is SEHNR and CDR2 is FQNEAQ (reference sequence). The CDR3 has 15 amino acids. CDR3 protein: CASSYDSSGGNEQFF. CDR3 bases: TGTGCCAGCAGCTACGACTCGAGCGGGGGCAATGAGCAGTTCTTC. Full variable domain (remainder filled in from reference TRBV7-9 and TRBJ2-1): DTGVSQNPRHKITKRGQNVTFRCDPISEHNRLYWYRQTLGQGPEFLTYFQNEAQLEKSRLLSDRFSAERPKGSFSTLEIQRTEQGDSAMYLCASSYDSSGGNEQFFGPGTRLTVL.

This chain links TRBV28 with TRBJ1-1; D remains unclear. The CDR3 covers 15 residues. Deletions cut 6 bases from V and 0 bases from J, with 14 bases between. CDR1 is MDHEN, CDR2 SYDVKM, per germline. CDR3 bases: TGTGCCAGCAGCCCCCGAGAGGGAATGAACACTGAAGCTTTCTTT. Amino acid sequence: CASSPREGMNTEAFF.

The V gene is TRBV28, the J gene TRBJ1-4, with a weak D call TRBD1 (5 bases). V lost 5 bases to trimming and J lost 10 bases, with 11 bases between them. CDR1 and CDR2 (germline): MDHEN, SYDVKM. The CDR3 is made up of 12 amino acids. The CDR3 protein is CASSLPRGKLFF. The CDR3 coding sequence is TGTGCCAGCAGTCTCCCTAGGGGAAAACTGTTTTTT.

CDR3 DNA sequence: TGTGCCAGCAGCTTGGGACTAGCGGGGACAGATACGCAGTATTTT. Protein sequence: CASSLGLAGTDTQYF. The genes are TRBV5-5 and TRBJ2-3; 11 nucleotides match TRBD2. The V gene end was trimmed by 0 bases and the J gene end by 3 bases; junction bases not matched to a gene: 0. The CDR3 spans 15 residues. Germline CDR1 and CDR2: SGHKS and YYEKEE (reference sequence). Combining the CDR3 with reference TRBV5-5 and TRBJ2-3 gives the whole variable domain DAGVTQSPTHLIKTRGQQVTLRCSPISGHKSVSWYQQVLGQGPQFIFQYYEKEERGRGNFPDRFSARQFPNYSSELNVNALLLGDSALYLCASSLGLAGTDTQYFGPGTRLTVL.

The chain couples TRBV7-8 to TRBJ2-7; D gene uncertain. CDR1 is SGHVS, CDR2 FQNEAQ, per germline. V was cut by 5 bases and J by 7 bases, with 15 bases left in between. The CDR3 is made up of 13 amino acids. CDR3 protein: CASSPNVGNEQYF. Written as DNA, the CDR3 is TGTGCCAGCAGCCCAAACGTGGGGAATGAGCAGTACTTC.

The chain uses TRBV6-5 and TRBJ1-6; D is unclear. The V gene's germline CDR1 is MNHEY and CDR2 SVGAGI. CDR3 length equals 14 residues. V was shortened by 6 bases and J by 4 bases, with 10 bases between the two germline ends. The CDR3 sequence is CASRLREYNSPLHF. CDR3 coding DNA: TGTGCCAGCAGACTCCGGGAGTATAATTCACCCCTCCACTTT.

The J gene is TRBJ2-3, the V gene TRBV6-5; unclear D gene. There are 16 residues in the CDR3. The germline V gene encodes CDR1 MNHEY and CDR2 SVGAGI. The germline V and J ends were trimmed by 0 bases and 4 bases, with 14 bases remaining between them. CDR3 sequence reads: CASSYSMLLRPDTQYF. The CDR3 DNA is TGTGCCAGCAGTTACTCGATGCTTCTTCGCCCAGATACGCAGTATTTT.

In this sample, this clone turned up once. The chain recombines TRBV5-1 with TRBJ1-1; 9 nucleotides agree with TRBD1. The CDR3 totals 16 residues. Trimming cost V 3 bases and J 5 bases; bases outside gene matches: 11. The germline V gene encodes CDR1 SGHRS and CDR2 YFSETQ. The DNA for the CDR3 is TGCGCCAGCAGCTATAACCCGGGACAGGGAGGTACTGAAGCTTTCTTT. Protein: CASSYNPGQGGTEAFF.

V and J are TRBV29-1 and TRBJ2-7, with a tentative D call TRBD1 (6 bases). Trimming shortened V by 5 bases and J by 4 bases, and 18 bases separated the two germline ends. Germline loops: CDR1 SQVTM, CDR2 ANQGSEA. The CDR3 contains 14 residues. The CDR3 loop is CSVSPGGLNYEQYF. The CDR3 DNA is TGCAGCGTTTCCCCTGGGGGCTTAAATTACGAGCAGTACTTC.

The CDR3 DNA reads TGTGCCAGCAGTTCGGGGACTAGCGGGGGGGCAGATACGCAGTATTTT. Amino acids: CASSSGTSGGADTQYF. This chain uses TRBV6-6 with TRBJ2-3, with 16 bases identical to TRBD2. V lost 4 bases, J lost 4 bases, and 2 bases stayed unmatched. CDR1 and CDR2 from the germline V gene are MNHNY and SVGAGI (reference sequence). This CDR3 spans 16 amino acids.

This clone occurred once. CDR3 residues: CASSERGISQETQYF. DNA of the CDR3: TGTGCCAGCAGTGAAAGAGGGATATCCCAAGAGACCCAGTACTTC. The chain joins TRBV25-1 to TRBJ2-5, with D perhaps matching TRBD2 (5 bases). V shed 2 bases and J shed 1 base, with 11 bases lying between them. Germline CDR1 reads MGHDK; CDR2 reads SYGVNS. The CDR3 length is 15 residues.

The chain carries TRBV7-9 and TRBJ2-3, with 10 bases that match TRBD2. V was pared by 0 bases and J by 5 bases, with 5 bases of the junction left unmatched. The CDR3 contains 16 residues. Germline V gene lookup returns CDR1 SEHNR and CDR2 FQNEAQ (reference sequence). Written as DNA, the CDR3 is TGTGCCAGCAGCTTAGCCAGCGGGGGGGCCGTAGATACGCAGTATTTT. The encoded protein is CASSLASGGAVDTQYF.

This clone was counted only a few times. This chain joins TRBV6-4 and TRBJ2-1; D is uncertain. This CDR3 has 13 residues. Germline assignment: CDR1 MRHNA and CDR2 SNTAGT. V was trimmed by 3 bases and J by 5 bases, leaving 8 bases between them. DNA of the CDR3: TGTGCCAGCAGTGAGCAGGCCCACAATGAGCAGTTCTTC. This translates into CASSEQAHNEQFF.

The CDR3 here is CASSFSGANVLTF. In DNA form, the CDR3 reads TGTGCCAGCAGTTTTTCTGGGGCCAACGTCCTGACTTTC. V is TRBV27 and J is TRBJ2-6; D is unresolved. This CDR3 comprises 13 residues. Looked up from germline, CDR1 is MNHEY and CDR2 is SMNVEV (reference sequence). V lost 3 bases to trimming and J lost 1 base, with 1 base between them.

This chain connects TRBV30 to TRBJ2-7; tentative D call: TRBD2 (6 bases). The germline CDR1 and CDR2 sequences are GTSNPN and SVGIG (reference sequence). The CDR3 has 16 residues. V dropped 4 bases and J dropped 2 bases, with 21 bases sitting between them. For the CDR3, the DNA is TGTGCCTGGAATGGAGACCCTTCCGGGAGTGCCTACGAGCAGTACTTC. Translating it yields CAWNGDPSGSAYEQYF.

V is TRBV5-1 and J is TRBJ2-1; D is ambiguous. The CDR3 consists of 15 residues. Germline V lookup: CDR1 SGHRS, CDR2 YFSETQ. The V and J ends lost 0 bases and 5 bases respectively, with 12 bases between them. CDR3 sequence (DNA): TGCGCCAGCAGCTTGGTAGGGAATCCAGACAATGAGCAGTTCTTC. It translates to CASSLVGNPDNEQFF.

The chain carries TRBV6-1 and TRBJ2-7; no clear D gene. Germline lookup yields CDR1 MNHNS and CDR2 SASEGT. V was trimmed by 4 bases and J by 4 bases, leaving 14 bases between them. This CDR3 region has 14 residues. Written as DNA, the CDR3 is TGTGCCAGCAGTGTTGCCAGGATGGGGTACGAGCAGTACTTC. It codes for CASSVARMGYEQYF.

The CDR3 is CAWDGARDNEQFF. The CDR3 region has the DNA TGTGCCTGGGACGGAGCGAGGGACAATGAGCAGTTCTTC. This rearrangement joins TRBV30 to TRBJ2-1; possible D gene TRBD2, 5 bases. Looked up from germline, CDR1 is GTSNPN and CDR2 is SVGIG (reference sequence). V lost 5 bases and J lost 5, with 13 bases in between. The CDR3 totals 13 residues.

The chain is built from TRBV5-1 and TRBJ2-7; 7 nucleotides agree with TRBD1. After removal of 4 bases from V and 2 bases from J, the junction contained 6 bases not matched to a gene. The CDR3 covers 14 residues. The germline V gene encodes CDR1 SGHRS and CDR2 YFSETQ. CDR3 nucleotide sequence: TGCGCCAGCAGCAGTCGACAGGGCCCCTACGAGCAGTACTTC. Residues: CASSSRQGPYEQYF.